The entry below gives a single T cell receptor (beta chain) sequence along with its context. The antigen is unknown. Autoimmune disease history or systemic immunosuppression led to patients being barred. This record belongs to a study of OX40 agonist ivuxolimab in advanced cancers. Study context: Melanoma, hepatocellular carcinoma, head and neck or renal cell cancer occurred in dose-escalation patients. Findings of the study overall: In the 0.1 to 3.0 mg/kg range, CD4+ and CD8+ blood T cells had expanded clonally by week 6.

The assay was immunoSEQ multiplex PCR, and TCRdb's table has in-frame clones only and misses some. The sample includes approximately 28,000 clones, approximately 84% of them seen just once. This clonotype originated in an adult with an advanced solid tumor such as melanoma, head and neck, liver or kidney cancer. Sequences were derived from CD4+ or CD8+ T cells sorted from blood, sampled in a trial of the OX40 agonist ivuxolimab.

CDR3 DNA: TGTGCCACCAGCAGAGATCGGGAACCTGGAAACACCATATATTTT. It is translated as CATSRDREPGNTIYF. The V gene is TRBV15, the J gene TRBJ1-3; no firm D call. Germline V lookup: CDR1 LNHNV, CDR2 YYDKDF (reference sequence). Trimming took 0 bases from V and 2 from J, leaving 8 bases between them. The CDR3 has 15 residues.